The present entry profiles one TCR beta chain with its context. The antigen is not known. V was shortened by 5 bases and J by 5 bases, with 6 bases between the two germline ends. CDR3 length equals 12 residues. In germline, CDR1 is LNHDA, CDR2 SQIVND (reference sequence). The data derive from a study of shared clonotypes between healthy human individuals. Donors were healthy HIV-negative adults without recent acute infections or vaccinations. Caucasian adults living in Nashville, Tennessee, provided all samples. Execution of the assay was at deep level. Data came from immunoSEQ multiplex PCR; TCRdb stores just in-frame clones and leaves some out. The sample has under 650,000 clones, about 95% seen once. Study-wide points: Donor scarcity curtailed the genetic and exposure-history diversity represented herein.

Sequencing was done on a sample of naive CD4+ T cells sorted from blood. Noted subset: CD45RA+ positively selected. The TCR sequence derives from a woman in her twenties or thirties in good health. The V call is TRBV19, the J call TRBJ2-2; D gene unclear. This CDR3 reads CASSPRTGELFF. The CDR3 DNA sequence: TGTGCCAGTAGTCCACGGACCGGGGAGCTGTTTTTT. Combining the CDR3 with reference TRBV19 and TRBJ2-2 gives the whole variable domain DGGITQSPKYLFRKEGQNVTLSCEQNLNHDAMYWYRQDPGQGLRLIYYSQIVNDFQKGDIAEGYSVSREKKESFPLTVTSAQKNPTAFYLCASSPRTGELFFGEGSRLTVL.